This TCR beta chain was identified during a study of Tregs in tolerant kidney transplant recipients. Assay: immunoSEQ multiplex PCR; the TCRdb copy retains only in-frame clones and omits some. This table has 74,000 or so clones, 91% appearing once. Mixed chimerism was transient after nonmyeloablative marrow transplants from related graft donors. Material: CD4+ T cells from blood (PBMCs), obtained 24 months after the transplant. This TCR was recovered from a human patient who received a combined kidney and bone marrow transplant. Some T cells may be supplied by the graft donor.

CDR3 region: CASSQSGTGVGYTF. The CDR3 nucleotides are TGCGCCAGCAGCCAATCCGGGACAGGGGTTGGCTACACCTTC. The V call is TRBV4-3, the J call TRBJ1-2, with TRBD1 identical over 10 bases. In germline, CDR1 is LGHNA, CDR2 YSLEER. V lost 2 bases to trimming and J lost 7 bases; unmatched junction nucleotides: 4. The CDR3 consists of 14 residues.